Here is one T cell receptor (beta chain) with its context. Its specificity is unknown. This entry comes from a study of T cells after yellow fever vaccination. They built TCR cDNA with 5'RACE template switching, a step that put in a universal primer site and UMIs. Using its own MiXCR run on the 5' RACE reads, TCRdb lists one record per CDR3 protein. The table has 450,000 to 650,000 distinct CDR3 sequences, roughly 14% seen once. Notes on the study in general: FACS-sorted repertoires could harbor abundant contaminating bulk-population clonotypes. Primary-vaccination clones mostly resurfaced post-booster (about 95% CD4, roughly 90% CD8).

The trim removed 2 bases at V and 1 base at J, leaving 7 bases unmatched. This CDR3 region has 17 residues. Looked up from germline, CDR1 is SGHRS and CDR2 is YFSETQ. J is TRBJ2-1 and V is TRBV5-1, with 9 bases aligning to TRBD2. The clonotype was recovered from a man aged 25-40 years who received the YFV17D yellow fever vaccine. This specimen was PBMCs, taken on the day of the yellow fever booster vaccination. CDR3 in DNA: TGCGCCAGCAGCTTAGGGAGCGGGAGGTTTTCCTACAATGAGCAGTTCTTC. Translating gives CASSLGSGRFSYNEQFF. The variable domain in full, completed from reference TRBV5-1 and TRBJ2-1, reads KAGVTQTPRYLIKTRGQQVTLSCSPISGHRSVSWYQQTPGQGLQFLFEYFSETQRNKGNFPGRFSGRQFSNSRSEMNVSTLELGDSALYLCASSLGSGRFSYNEQFFGPGTRLTVL.